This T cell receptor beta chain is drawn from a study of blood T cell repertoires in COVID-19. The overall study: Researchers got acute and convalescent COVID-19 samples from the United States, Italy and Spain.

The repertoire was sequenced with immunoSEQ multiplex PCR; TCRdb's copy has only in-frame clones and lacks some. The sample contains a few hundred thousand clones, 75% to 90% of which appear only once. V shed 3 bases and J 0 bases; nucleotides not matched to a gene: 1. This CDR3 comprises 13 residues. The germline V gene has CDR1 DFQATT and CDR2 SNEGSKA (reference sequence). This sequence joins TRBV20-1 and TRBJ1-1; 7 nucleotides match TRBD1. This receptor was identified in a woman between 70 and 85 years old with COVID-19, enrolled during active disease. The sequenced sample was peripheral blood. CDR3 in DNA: TGCAGTGCTAGTCAGGGGGTGAACACTGAAGCTTTCTTT. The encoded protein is CSASQGVNTEAFF.